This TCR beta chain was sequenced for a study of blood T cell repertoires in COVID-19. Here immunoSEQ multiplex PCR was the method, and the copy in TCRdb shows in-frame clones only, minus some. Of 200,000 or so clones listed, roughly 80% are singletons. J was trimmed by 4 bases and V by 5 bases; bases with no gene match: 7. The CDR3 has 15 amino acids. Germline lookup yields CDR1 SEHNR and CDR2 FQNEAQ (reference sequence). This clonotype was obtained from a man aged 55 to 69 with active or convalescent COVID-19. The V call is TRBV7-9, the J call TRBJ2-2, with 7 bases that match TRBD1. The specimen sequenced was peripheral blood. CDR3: CASSADRAGTGELFF. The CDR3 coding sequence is TGTGCCAGCAGCGCCGACAGGGCGGGCACCGGGGAGCTGTTTTTT.